A selection of T cell receptor beta chains follows, all from one sample in a study of CD8+ T cells in alopecia areata. Sequencing used immunoSEQ multiplex PCR; TCRdb keeps in-frame clones, though not all of them. The sample yields 90,000 to 100,000 clones, 40% to 45% seen once. The specimen sequenced was CD4+ T cells sorted from blood. Source of these receptors: a human donor with alopecia areata. Both conserved end residues are trimmed from each CDR3. D genes are given only for firm matches.

d_gene,v_gene,j_gene,CDR3aa
-,TRBV30,TRBJ2-5,AWSVQRETQY
-,TRBV4-1,TRBJ2-7,ASSQPLQGNEQY
-,TRBV19,TRBJ2-7,ASSGIRGTGDEQY
-,TRBV2,TRBJ1-5,ASSGGTIGVVPQH
TRBD1,TRBV30,TRBJ1-1,ATGQGTGTEAF
-,TRBV30,TRBJ2-4,AQGLAKNIQY
-,TRBV29-1,TRBJ2-3,SPSVVSTDTQY
TRBD2,TRBV28,TRBJ2-3,ASSLGGSGTDTQY
-,TRBV7-2,TRBJ2-1,ASSHGGDTYNEQF
-,TRBV29-1,TRBJ1-2,SARGARGYGYT
-,TRBV30,TRBJ2-7,AWERGYAYEQY
TRBD2,TRBV30,TRBJ2-5,AWSYPREGQETQY
TRBD1,TRBV30,TRBJ2-5,AWSRQGGETQY
TRBD1,TRBV2,TRBJ2-1,ASRPTGDEQF
-,TRBV5-1,TRBJ1-1,ASSPRDGSNTEAF
-,TRBV30,TRBJ2-2,AWISGARTGELF
-,TRBV2,TRBJ2-5,ASSVWTQETQY
-,TRBV6-5,TRBJ2-6,ASSYSWRSGANVLT
-,TRBV29-1,TRBJ2-5,SVEGLALQETQY
-,TRBV29-1,TRBJ2-3,SVEDTDTQY
-,TRBV29-1,TRBJ2-2,SVGAGGNGELF
-,TRBV5-1,TRBJ2-2,ASSLPGTGELF
-,TRBV29-1,TRBJ2-7,SVESGWEQY
TRBD1,TRBV29-1,TRBJ2-7,SVEARRQGASYEQY
TRBD1,TRBV28,TRBJ2-1,ASSLSGTRGHEQF
-,TRBV30,TRBJ2-1,AWSGFNEQF
-,TRBV5-1,TRBJ2-3,ASSLNTDSTDTQY
-,TRBV29-1,TRBJ2-1,SAQGGLTYNEQF
-,TRBV29-1,TRBJ2-3,SLGLPTDTQY
-,TRBV29-1,TRBJ2-3,SVEGRRGPPDTQY
-,TRBV7-2,TRBJ2-3,ASSAYSDTQY
-,TRBV30,TRBJ1-1,AWREHTNTEAF
-,TRBV29-1,TRBJ2-7,SVEGPYEQY
TRBD1,TRBV5-1,TRBJ1-5,ASREGQGDQPQH
TRBD2,TRBV6-5,TRBJ2-7,ASSYSRQRDYEQY
-,TRBV20-1,TRBJ2-5,SGAEQETQY
-,TRBV11-3,TRBJ2-1,ASSLGVTGRYNEQF
-,TRBV9,TRBJ2-3,ASSVGDFSTDTQY
TRBD1,TRBV15,TRBJ2-4,ATAADRENIQY
TRBD1,TRBV4-1,TRBJ1-1,ASSQLTGYTEAF